This TCR beta chain was recovered during a study of blood T cell repertoires in COVID-19. Study as a whole: The United States, Italy and Spain were the sources of the acute and convalescent COVID-19 samples. PBMCs, B-cell-depleted T cells, or T cells provided the cDNA or gDNA that made up the material.

In the original processing: For nucleated cells, counts were estimated from reference gene primer amplification. Repertoires were generated with immunoSEQ multiplex PCR, while TCRdb's copy carries only in-frame clones and drops some. D and trimming were read from the DNA, whereas the V and J calls and clone size are those reported in that table. The table shows roughly 68,000 clones, with about 92% occurring only once. Seattle patients were enrolled while actively infected and followed longitudinally. This clone was observed a handful of times. CDR1 SNHLY and CDR2 FYNNEI come from the germline V gene. The CDR3 loop spans 14 amino acids. J lost 9 bases, V lost 3 bases, and 7 bases had no gene match.

The origin of this receptor is a man aged 50 to 59 with COVID-19, enrolled during active disease. Material: peripheral blood. The gene calls are TRBV2 and TRBJ1-5; 8 bases align to TRBD1. CDR3 region: CASSERTGYRPQHF. CDR3 sequence (DNA): TGTGCCAGCAGTGAGAGGACAGGGTACCGGCCCCAGCATTTT.